This T cell receptor (beta chain) stems from a study of T cells after yellow fever vaccination. This clonotype showed up many times. Its antigen is currently unknown. Overall study results and limits: Detected again after the booster were most primary-vaccination clones, at 96% CD4 and 88% CD8.

Germline CDR1 is SGHTA and CDR2 is FQGNSA. The CDR3 contains 16 residues. Trimming took 5 bases from V and 2 from J; bases not matched to a gene: 6. TCRdb passed the 5' RACE reads through MiXCR, listing each CDR3 protein once. The top ten hold under 20% of the sample, which has nearly 350,000 distinct CDR3 sequences, roughly 8.3% seen once. The sample in question was PBMCs, obtained approximately 40 days after the first yellow fever vaccination. This clonotype was obtained from a man aged 18 to 30 who received the YFV17D yellow fever vaccine. This chain links TRBV7-2 with TRBJ2-1, with TRBD2 identical over 10 bases. The CDR3 region has the DNA TGTGCCAGCAGCCGGGGCAGCGGGGGGGCCTACAATGAGCAGTTCTTC. It specifies CASSRGSGGAYNEQFF.